Below, 11 T cell receptor beta chains from the same sample are listed, as sequenced in a study of patients and donors after allogeneic stem cell transplantation. One entry per CDR3 protein, called by TCRdb with MiXCR from the RT-PCR reads. The table has over 400,000 distinct CDR3 sequences, about a sixth seen once. Source material: blood, either unsorted or a sorted T cell fraction (not recorded which). These receptor sequences come from a human donor who was either an allogeneic HSCT recipient or a stem cell or donor lymphocyte infusion donor (not recorded which). It is not recorded whose cells these are; they may come from a transplant donor.

A few counts support this clonotype. The V call is TRBV4-2, the J call TRBJ2-5; TRBD2 matches 7 bases. This CDR3 comprises 15 residues. Germline CDR1 reads LGHNA; CDR2 reads YNFKEQ. Losses at the gene ends were 1 base for V and 4 bases for J; bases not matched to a gene: 6. CDR3 protein: CASSQGAGVGETQYF. CDR3 DNA sequence: TGTGCCAGCAGCCAAGGTGCGGGAGTAGGAGAGACCCAGTACTTC.

The chain is built from TRBV24-1 and TRBJ2-1; 8 nucleotides align to TRBD2. The germline gives CDR1 KGHDR, CDR2 SFDVKD. Trimming removed 3 bases from V and 0 bases from J; junction bases left unmatched: 6. The CDR3 runs 17 residues. The CDR3 coding sequence is TGTGCCACCAGTGATAGCGGGAGAACGAGCTCCTACAATGAGCAGTTCTTC. Protein sequence: CATSDSGRTSSYNEQFF.

This clonotype has just a few counts. The V call is TRBV19, the J call TRBJ2-2; 8 nucleotides line up with TRBD1. This CDR3 region has 15 residues. The V gene's germline CDR1 is LNHDA and CDR2 SQIVND (reference sequence). The trim removed 6 bases at V and 4 bases at J, leaving 7 bases unmatched. The CDR3 region has the DNA TGTGCCAGTAGCCAAAGGGACAGGTCCACCGGGGAGCTGTTTTTT. It yields the protein CASSQRDRSTGELFF.

The chain is built from TRBV7-6 and TRBJ2-7, with 7 bases aligning to TRBD2. J gave up 2 bases and V 1 base, and 5 bases lay outside the gene matches. Germline CDR1 is SGHVS and CDR2 is FNYEAQ. This CDR3 is 15 amino acids long. CDR3 nucleotide sequence: TGTGCCAGCAGCTTAGATGCGGGAGTTACCTACGAGCAGTACTTC. Translation gives CASSLDAGVTYEQYF.

This clonotype was recorded a few times. The chain combines TRBV14 with TRBJ2-1, with 8 bases fitting TRBD2. The CDR3 spans 16 residues. V gave up 6 bases and J gave up 7 bases; unmatched junction bases: 14. The germline V gene has CDR1 SGHDN and CDR2 FVKESK. The CDR3 nucleotides are TGTGCCAGCAGGCCCCGGGTACTAGCGGAAGGTAATGAGCAGTTCTTC. Translated, it gives CASRPRVLAEGNEQFF.

Only one count was recorded for this clonotype. The V gene is TRBV5-1, the J gene TRBJ1-2; 7 bases line up with TRBD1. Germline CDR1 reads SGHRS; CDR2 reads YFSETQ. This CDR3 has 13 amino acids. V lost 3 bases and J lost 7; bases outside the gene matches: 6. CDR3 in DNA: TGCGCCAGCAGCTATGACAACAGGGGTGGCTACACCTTC. This encodes CASSYDNRGGYTF. Variable domain in full (rest from reference TRBV5-1 and TRBJ1-2): KAGVTQTPRYLIKTRGQQVTLSCSPISGHRSVSWYQQTPGQGLQFLFEYFSETQRNKGNFPGRFSGRQFSNSRSEMNVSTLELGDSALYLCASSYDNRGGYTFGSGTRLTVV.

The chain is built from TRBV5-1 and TRBJ2-3; D perhaps matches TRBD1 (6 bases). Germline CDR1 reads SGHRS; CDR2 reads YFSETQ. Trimming removed 3 bases at V and 2 bases at J, with 13 bases between. This CDR3 has 15 amino acids. The CDR3 protein is CASSYLGHFTDTQYF. CDR3 coding DNA: TGCGCCAGCAGCTACTTGGGACATTTCACAGATACGCAGTATTTT. Filled out from reference TRBV5-1 and TRBJ2-3, the complete variable domain reads KAGVTQTPRYLIKTRGQQVTLSCSPISGHRSVSWYQQTPGQGLQFLFEYFSETQRNKGNFPGRFSGRQFSNSRSEMNVSTLELGDSALYLCASSYLGHFTDTQYFGPGTRLTVL.

V and J are TRBV20-1 and TRBJ2-4; D unclear. The CDR3 has 16 amino acids. The V and J ends lost 0 bases and 0 bases respectively, with 12 bases between them. Germline V gives CDR1 DFQATT, CDR2 SNEGSKA (reference sequence). CDR3 residues: CSARDYADLAKNIQYF. The DNA for the CDR3 is TGCAGTGCTAGAGATTACGCGGACCTAGCCAAAAACATTCAGTACTTC.

The rearrangement links TRBV5-1 to TRBJ2-7, with a weak D call TRBD2 (5 bases). Germline assignment: CDR1 SGHRS and CDR2 YFSETQ. This CDR3 comprises 14 residues. The germline V and J ends were trimmed by 0 bases and 2 bases, with 9 bases remaining between them. The CDR3 spells CASSLVGSPYEQYF. In DNA, the CDR3 is TGCGCCAGCAGCTTGGTGGGGAGTCCCTACGAGCAGTACTTC.

Only a few counts were recorded for this clonotype. The V call is TRBV5-1, the J call TRBJ1-1; no definite D call. The CDR3 runs 15 residues. V was trimmed by 2 bases and J by 5 bases, leaving 16 bases between them. CDR1 and CDR2 (germline): SGHRS, YFSETQ. The CDR3 DNA follows: TGCGCCAGCAGCTTTGGTGGGCGGCGGCTTACTGAAGCTTTCTTT. Its protein product is CASSFGGRRLTEAFF.

This clonotype was observed a few times. This sequence joins TRBV6-5 and TRBJ1-2, with D possibly being TRBD1 (5 bases). Germline V CDR1 and CDR2: MNHEY, SVGAGI. The CDR3 loop spans 15 amino acids. Trimming took off 4 bases at V and 4 bases at J, with 16 bases between the two ends. CDR3 protein: CASSSGTVGIYGYTF. The CDR3 DNA reads as TGTGCCAGCAGTTCCGGGACGGTGGGGATCTATGGCTACACCTTC.